These 4 T cell receptor beta chains originate from one sample sequenced in a study of CXCR3-negative and CXCR3-positive naive CD8 T cells. Findings of the study overall: Greater hydrophobicity was found in TRB CDR3s of CXCR3-positive naive cells than of CXCR3-negative naive cells.

Their specific antigens are unknown. Each TRB cDNA library was prepared by 5' RACE (with UMI labels). TCRdb re-called the 5' RACE reads; one entry per CDR3 protein, DNA not given. The listing contains over 70,000 distinct CDR3 sequences. The material sequenced was naive CXCR3+ CD8+ T cells from blood. Subset noted: CD45RO-CCR7+CD27+CD95- naive CD8+ T cells expressing CXCR3 (TNR3+). The receptor source for this set is a human donor in good health. Some clones in this sample may be carry-over from other donors' samples.

The rearrangement links TRBV20-1 to TRBJ1-1; no DNA is available, so the TRBD1 call from TCRdb remains unchecked. The CDR3 extends over 14 amino acids. Per the germline V gene, CDR1 is DFQATT and CDR2 is SNEGSKA (reference sequence). CDR3 sequence: CSAGYLTGGTEAFF.

This sequence joins TRBV12-3 or TRBV12-4 and TRBJ2-5; the D gene TCRdb calls, TRBD1, cannot be checked with no DNA. The CDR3 totals 15 residues. This CDR3 reads CASSSVQTGMETQYF.

The V call is TRBV20-1, the J call TRBJ1-2; with no DNA, the TCRdb D assignment of TRBD1 cannot be verified. The CDR3 sequence is 16 residues long. Germline V lookup: CDR1 DFQATT, CDR2 SNEGSKA (reference sequence). The CDR3 is CSVWNPVTSEIYGYTF.

The chain has TRBV12-3 or TRBV12-4 and TRBJ1-5; TCRdb's D call of TRBD1 is untestable without DNA. CDR3 length: 12 residues. This CDR3 is CASTNDRQPQHF.